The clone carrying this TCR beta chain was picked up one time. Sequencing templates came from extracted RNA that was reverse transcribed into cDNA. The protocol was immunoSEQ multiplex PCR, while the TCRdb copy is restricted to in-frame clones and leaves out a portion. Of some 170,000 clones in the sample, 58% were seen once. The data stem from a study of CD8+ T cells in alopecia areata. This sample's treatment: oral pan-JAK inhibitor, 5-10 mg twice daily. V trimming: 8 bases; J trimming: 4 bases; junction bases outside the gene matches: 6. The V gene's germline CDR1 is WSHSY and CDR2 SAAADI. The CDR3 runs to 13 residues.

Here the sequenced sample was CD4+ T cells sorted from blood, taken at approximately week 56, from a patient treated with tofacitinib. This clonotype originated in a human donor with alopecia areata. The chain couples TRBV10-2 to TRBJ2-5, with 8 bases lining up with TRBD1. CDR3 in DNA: TGCGCCAGCTCCCAGACAGGGGTAGAGACCCAGTACTTC. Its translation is CASSQTGVETQYF.